This entry features one TCR beta chain sequence. The antigen is not known. The data derive from a study of CD8 T cells in ankylosing spondylitis. General study points: Disease-linked clones displayed a CD8+ phenotype and appeared relatively rarely in peripheral blood. Blood from ankylosing spondylitis patients appeared to carry a characteristic roughly eight-variant TCR beta motif.

Quantitative 5'-RACE was performed with molecular barcodes, and it yielded the TCR beta libraries. TCRdb independently ran MiXCR on the 5' RACE reads; one entry per CDR3 protein. The sample records about 160,000 distinct CDR3 sequences, approximately 20% being singletons. CDR1 and CDR2 (germline): PRHDT, FYEKMQ (reference sequence). The CDR3 is made up of 14 amino acids. V trimming: 4 bases; J trimming: 4 bases; junction bases outside the gene matches: 4. Sample: blood, either unsorted or a sorted T cell fraction (not recorded which). The chain links TRBV13 to TRBJ2-3; 8 bases fit TRBD2. The clonotype was recovered from a male donor with ankylosing spondylitis or in good health (not recorded which). The CDR3: CASSSTGLADTQYF. CDR3 sequence (DNA): TGTGCCAGCAGCTCAACGGGACTAGCAGATACGCAGTATTTT.